This T cell receptor beta chain emerged from a study of vaccination effects on CD4 cells after COVID-19. This CDR3 has 17 residues. Germline-derived CDR1 and CDR2 are LGHNA and YSLEER. J was trimmed by 5 bases and V by 6 bases; bases with no gene match: 16. Clones were read by immunoSEQ multiplex PCR, and TCRdb kept only the in-frame ones, dropping some. The profile shows tens of thousands of clones, around 82% of them singletons. CD4+ T cells specific for antigen were expanded with viral peptide pools by the ViraFEST assay before sequencing. Scientists isolated CD4+ T cells after a roughly 10-day culture period ended. Sometime from March through December 2020, the person acquired a SARS-CoV-2 infection that PCR confirmed. Researchers swapped half the medium for IL-2 medium on both days 3 and 7. To note about this clone: Its matching antigen is unknown.

The rearrangement uses TRBV4-3 and TRBJ2-3, with TRBD2 matching over 8 bases. Sample: CD4+ T cells from PBMCs cultured with HIV peptides, taken before COVID-19 vaccination. Subset reported: HIV-1 Nef peptide pool negative control/reference culture. This sequence was found in a human donor who had a prior SARS-CoV-2 infection. CDR3 DNA: TGCGCCAGCAGAAGAGACGCGGTCGGGCTAGCGGGAGATACGCAGTATTTT. Its protein product is CASRRDAVGLAGDTQYF.